These 27 T cell receptor beta chains were all obtained from the same sample, sequenced in a study of T cell repertoires in cytomegalovirus infection. TCRdb recomputed calls from the reads with MiXCR, one row per CDR3 protein. The table lists roughly 720,000 distinct CDR3 sequences, roughly 36% of them singletons. The sequencing input was PBMCs. The receptor source for this set is a human donor in good health (CMV status not recorded). Some clones in this sample may be carry-over from other donors' samples.

This rearrangement joins TRBV28 to TRBJ1-1, with 8 nucleotides matching TRBD1. The ends lost 8 bases at V and 3 bases at J; junction bases unmatched: 17. The CDR3 extends over 17 amino acids. Germline V CDR1 and CDR2: MDHEN, SYDVKM. The CDR3 DNA sequence: TGTGCCAGCTGGAACGCAGGGGGCTTAGGGAGGGACACTGAAGCTTTCTTT. Protein sequence: CASWNAGGLGRDTEAFF.

This chain connects TRBV29-1 to TRBJ1-1, with D tentatively TRBD1 (6 bases). Trimming took 3 bases from V and 4 from J, leaving 9 bases between them. CDR1 and CDR2 (germline): SQVTM, ANQGSEA. CDR3 length equals 12 residues. The chain's CDR3 is CSVDWGATEAFF. The CDR3 region has the DNA TGCAGCGTTGATTGGGGGGCCACTGAAGCTTTCTTT.

This clonotype was seen only a few times. The gene calls are TRBV7-9 and TRBJ1-2; D gene unclear. CDR1 and CDR2 (germline): SEHNR, FQNEAQ (reference sequence). Trimming removed 4 bases at V and 4 bases at J, with 10 bases between. This CDR3 spans 13 amino acids. The CDR3 DNA reads TGTGCCAGCAGCTCCCGGGTCCTCTATGGCTACACCTTC. It yields the protein CASSSRVLYGYTF.

This rearrangement joins TRBV5-8 to TRBJ1-6, with D unresolved. Germline V lookup: CDR1 SGHTS, CDR2 YDEGEE. This CDR3 spans 11 amino acids. The V and J ends lost 5 bases and 14 bases respectively, with 11 bases between them. CDR3 residues: CASRDVRSLHF. The CDR3 nucleotides are TGTGCCAGCAGAGACGTTCGGTCCCTCCACTTT.

Of note for this clonotype: This sequence may be a read error, since a much larger clone differs from it by one base. The chain uses TRBV28 and TRBJ2-2; 12 bases align to TRBD2. From germline, CDR1 is MDHEN and CDR2 SYDVKM. V dropped 8 bases and J dropped 6; count of bases not matched to a gene: 10. The CDR3 is 16 amino acids. CDR3 nucleotides: TGTGCCAGCGGTACAAGGACTAGCGGGGACGCCGGGGAGCTGTTTTTT. This sequence encodes CASGTRTSGDAGELFF.

This clonotype was picked up a small number of times. V is TRBV6-2 or TRBV6-3 and J is TRBJ1-5; 9 nucleotides match TRBD1. The V gene's germline CDR1 is MNHEY and CDR2 SVGEGT. CDR3 length equals 15 residues. The trim removed 4 bases at V and 0 bases at J, leaving 1 base unmatched. The CDR3 DNA sequence: TGTGCCAGCAGTTGGGACAGGGTTAGCAATCAGCCCCAGCATTTT. Translating it yields CASSWDRVSNQPQHF.

The chain is built from TRBV4-1 and TRBJ2-7; TRBD1 aligns across 7 bases. V lost 4 bases, J lost 3 bases, and 9 bases stayed unmatched. Germline loops: CDR1 MGHRA, CDR2 YSYEKL. The CDR3 extends over 15 amino acids. CDR3 coding DNA: TGCGCCAGCAGCCCCCTGACAGGGTTAAACTACGAGCAGTACTTC. Its protein product is CASSPLTGLNYEQYF.

This clonotype was detected a few times. The chain carries TRBV6-6 and TRBJ2-7, with unresolved D. This CDR3 spans 11 amino acids. Trimming shortened V by 2 bases and J by 5 bases, and 4 bases separated the two germline ends. CDR1 is MNHNY, CDR2 SVGAGI, per germline (reference sequence). CDR3 coding DNA: TGTGCCAGCAGTTACCTCAACGAGCAGTACTTC. Protein product: CASSYLNEQYF.

This clonotype was observed a few times. In DNA, the CDR3 is TGTGCCAGCAGTCTCCAAACCTCCAGAGAAGATACGCAGTATTTT. Encoded protein: CASSLQTSREDTQYF. The J gene is TRBJ2-3, the V gene TRBV12-3 or TRBV12-4; D uncertain. V dropped 5 bases and J dropped 5 bases, with 17 bases sitting between them. This CDR3 is built from 15 residues.

In its sample, this clonotype was seen a few times. V is TRBV6-5 and J is TRBJ2-1; D is perhaps TRBD1 (8 bases). From germline, CDR1 is MNHEY and CDR2 SVGAGI. V lost 6 bases and J lost 6, with 21 bases in between. This CDR3 contains 16 residues. The CDR3 DNA sequence: TGTGCCAGCAGCCCTCCCCGGACAGGGAGGGTCAATGAGCAGTTCTTC. Translating it yields CASSPPRTGRVNEQFF.

A note on this clonotype: A much more abundant neighbour one base away suggests this may be a read error. J is TRBJ1-1 and V is TRBV7-9; D is unclear. The germline CDR1 and CDR2 sequences are SEHNR and FQNEAQ (reference sequence). With 4 bases removed from V and 5 bases from J, the gap between germline ends came to 8 bases. This CDR3 is 12 amino acids long. DNA of the CDR3: TGTGCCAGCAGCTCCAGTAGGACTGAAGCTTTCTTT. Translation gives CASSSSRTEAFF.

The V and J genes are TRBV5-1 and TRBJ1-1, with D hard to call. Germline lookup yields CDR1 SGHRS and CDR2 YFSETQ. The CDR3 loop spans 15 amino acids. Trimming pared 0 bases from V and 6 bases from J, leaving 15 bases between. CDR3 loop: CASSLDGRGDAEAFF. CDR3 DNA sequence: TGCGCCAGCAGCTTGGACGGACGGGGAGACGCTGAAGCTTTCTTT.

This clonotype has a handful of counts. This chain connects TRBV11-2 to TRBJ2-2; no definite D call. V dropped 5 bases and J dropped 2 bases, with 12 bases sitting between them. The germline V gene has CDR1 SGHAT and CDR2 FQNNGV. The CDR3 covers 15 residues. The CDR3, as DNA: TGTGCCAGCAGCCCCCAAGGCAGTAACACCGGGGAGCTGTTTTTT. Its translation: CASSPQGSNTGELFF. The whole variable domain, filled in from reference TRBV11-2 and TRBJ2-2, reads EAGVAQSPRYKIIEKRQSVAFWCNPISGHATLYWYQQILGQGPKLLIQFQNNGVVDDSQLPKDRFSAERLKGVDSTLKIQPAKLEDSAVYLCASSPQGSNTGELFFGEGSRLTVL.

This clonotype is a singleton in its sample. This chain uses TRBV29-1 with TRBJ1-3, with D unclear. The CDR3 extends over 12 amino acids. Per germline, CDR1 SQVTM and CDR2 ANQGSEA. Trimming removed 4 bases from V and 1 base from J, with 5 bases in between. The CDR3 protein is CSVGRSGNTIYF. CDR3 DNA sequence: TGCAGCGTTGGGAGGTCTGGAAACACCATATATTTT.

This clonotype was counted between two and nine times. This sequence joins TRBV7-9 and TRBJ2-7, with 8 positions matching TRBD1. This CDR3 comprises 14 residues. CDR1 and CDR2 (germline): SEHNR, FQNEAQ (reference sequence). With 4 bases clipped from V and 5 bases from J, the junction kept 7 bases outside the gene matches. CDR3 nucleotides: TGTGCCAGCAGCTCAGTGGACAGGGCCCACGAGCAGTACTTC. It encodes CASSSVDRAHEQYF. The full variable domain, rest sourced from reference TRBV7-9 and TRBJ2-7, is DTGVSQNPRHKITKRGQNVTFRCDPISEHNRLYWYRQTLGQGPEFLTYFQNEAQLEKSRLLSDRFSAERPKGSFSTLEIQRTEQGDSAMYLCASSSVDRAHEQYFGPGTRLTVT.

CDR3 DNA: TGCAGCGTTGACGCCCAGAGCTCCTACAATGAGCAGTTCTTC. This gives the protein CSVDAQSSYNEQFF. The chain links TRBV29-1 to TRBJ2-1; D gene ambiguous. The V and J ends lost 3 bases and 0 bases respectively, with 9 bases between them. The CDR3 runs 14 residues. Germline lookup yields CDR1 SQVTM and CDR2 ANQGSEA.

On this clonotype: Compared with germline, one end of the junction differs, possibly owing to a read error. The genes are TRBV27 and TRBJ2-6; D is unresolved. Germline CDR1 is MNHEY and CDR2 is SMNVEV (reference sequence). The CDR3 is 14 amino acids. CDR3 sequence: CDSSFRSGANVLTF. In DNA, the CDR3 is TGTGACAGCAGTTTCCGCTCTGGGGCCAACGTCCTGACTTTC.

This chain joins TRBV20-1 and TRBJ2-7, with a possible D match to TRBD2 (5 bases). Per germline, CDR1 DFQATT and CDR2 SNEGSKA (reference sequence). The CDR3 runs to 15 residues. With 6 bases removed from V and 4 bases from J, the gap between germline ends came to 22 bases. CDR3 loop: CSAREGTGKLYEQYF. In nucleotides, the CDR3 is TGCAGTGCCCGCGAGGGTACCGGGAAGTTGTACGAGCAGTACTTC.

This clonotype has a handful of counts. This sequence joins TRBV7-8 and TRBJ2-7; 9 bases map to TRBD2. Germline-derived CDR1 and CDR2 are SGHVS and FQNEAQ. CDR3 size: 15 residues. Trimming at V came to 5 bases and at J to 4 bases, leaving 9 bases not matched to a gene. The CDR3 loop is CASSRGVSGSYEQYF. Here the CDR3 DNA reads TGTGCCAGCAGCCGTGGCGTTAGCGGGAGTTACGAGCAGTACTTC.

This sequence joins TRBV12-3 or TRBV12-4 and TRBJ2-2; D assignment may be TRBD1 or TRBD2 (6 bases each). Trimming removed 7 bases at V and 6 bases at J, with 9 bases between. This CDR3 spans 12 amino acids. CDR3 DNA sequence: TGTGCCAGCATGAGGGGGGCCGGGGAGCTGTTTTTT. It codes for CASMRGAGELFF.

In this sample, this clonotype turned up a few times. V usage is TRBV7-9 and J usage is TRBJ1-5, with 7 positions matching TRBD1. The germline V gene has CDR1 SEHNR and CDR2 FQNEAQ (reference sequence). The CDR3 runs to 16 residues. V was pared by 5 bases and J by 7 bases, with 14 bases of the junction left unmatched. This chain's CDR3 is CASSALPGGTPQPQHF. CDR3 in DNA: TGTGCCAGCAGCGCTCTCCCAGGGGGGACCCCACAGCCCCAGCATTTT.

This rearrangement joins TRBV9 to TRBJ1-2; D may be TRBD1 (6 bases). V was shortened by 4 bases and J by 8 bases, with 15 bases between the two germline ends. Germline V gene sequence: CDR1 SGDLS, CDR2 YYNGEE. The CDR3 loop spans 13 amino acids. The CDR3, as DNA: TGTGCCAGCAGCAACCCGGGGGCGGTCGGCTACACCTTC. Translating it yields CASSNPGAVGYTF.

This chain connects TRBV28 to TRBJ2-1; TRBD1 aligns across 10 bases. The CDR3 runs 14 residues. Germline trimming cut 5 bases from V and 7 bases from J; bases unmatched to any gene: 5. In germline, CDR1 is MDHEN, CDR2 SYDVKM. The CDR3 loop reads CASSLRQGANEQFF. For the CDR3, the DNA is TGTGCCAGCAGTCTCCGACAGGGGGCTAATGAGCAGTTCTTC.

The chain is built from TRBV11-3 and TRBJ2-2, with D uncertain. The germline V gene has CDR1 SGHNT and CDR2 YENEEA. There are 16 residues in the CDR3. Deletions cut 1 base from V and 2 bases from J, with 11 bases between. As DNA, the CDR3 is TGTGCCAGCAGCTTAGGACCGCATAGAAACACCGGGGAGCTGTTTTTT. It encodes CASSLGPHRNTGELFF.

This clonotype was detected only a few times. The V call is TRBV27, the J call TRBJ1-1; D is possibly TRBD1 (6 bases). The CDR3 has 14 amino acids. Germline assignment: CDR1 MNHEY and CDR2 SMNVEV (reference sequence). V lost 1 base and J 11 bases, leaving 17 bases between the germline ends. CDR3 in amino acids: CASSLYPGVYWAFF. The CDR3 nucleotides are TGTGCCAGCAGTTTATATCCAGGGGTTTATTGGGCTTTCTTT.

The chain couples TRBV20-1 to TRBJ1-6; D gene unclear. The CDR3 has 15 amino acids. Germline loops: CDR1 DFQATT, CDR2 SNEGSKA (reference sequence). Between the trimmed V and J ends, which lost 0 bases and 7 bases, there was a span of 13 bases. In DNA form, the CDR3 reads TGCAGTGCTAGAGATGGGAGGATGGGAAATTCACCCCTCCACTTT. Translated, it gives CSARDGRMGNSPLHF.

This rearrangement joins TRBV20-1 to TRBJ1-1; D is ambiguous. The CDR3 extends over 13 amino acids. Germline-derived CDR1 and CDR2 are DFQATT and SNEGSKA (reference sequence). CDR3: CSPWVDADTEAFF. CDR3 sequence (DNA): TGCAGCCCATGGGTTGACGCAGACACTGAAGCTTTCTTT.